This TCR beta chain is drawn from a study of molecular identifiers for immune sequencing clone quantification. Naive CD8 T cells were sorted, and the gate applied was CD8+CD4-CCR7+CD45RA+. Study-level results: Among effectors, clones above 20 RNA copies held over 97% of molecules; among naive cells, under 1%. The study reportedly detected spiked Jurkat TCR RNA from one cell among about a million naive cells.

TCRdb re-called the PCR reads through MiXCR, storing one row per CDR3 protein. The table shows more than 250,000 distinct CDR3 sequences, with about a fifth occurring only once. The V and J ends lost 3 bases and 3 bases respectively, with 11 bases between them. CDR1 and CDR2 from the germline V gene are SEHNR and FQNEAQ (reference sequence). CDR3 size: 15 residues. This clonotype was observed many times. What it binds is unknown. The sequence was obtained from a human donor in good health. Some libraries in this study had Jurkat cell RNA spiked in. The chain uses TRBV7-9 and TRBJ2-2, with D perhaps assigned TRBD1 or TRBD2 (6 bases each). Sequences were obtained from naive CD8+ T cells from blood, with Jurkat cell RNA spiked in. Sample subset: FACS-sorted CD8+CD4-CCR7+CD45RA+ naive T cells. The CDR3: CASSFPGADTGELFF. In DNA form, the CDR3 reads TGTGCCAGCAGCTTTCCGGGGGCGGACACCGGGGAGCTGTTTTTT.